A selection of T cell receptor beta chains follows, all from one sample in a study of response to subunit inactivated influenza vaccine. TCRdb analysed the RT-PCR reads with MiXCR anew, one entry per CDR3 protein. This table has roughly 500,000 distinct CDR3 sequences, over 25% appearing once. Specimen: CD4+ T cells sorted from PBMCs, collected 4 to 6 days after vaccination. These receptors all stem from a man aged 45 to 65 who received an inactivated influenza vaccine. Each CDR3 is given with its conserved first and last residue. D genes are given only for firm matches. Clone size appears in some rows only: once, few, many, or a class for an expanded clone.

abundance	d_gene	v_gene	j_gene	CDR3nt	CDR3aa
-	-	TRBV5-1	TRBJ2-2	TGCGCCAGCAGCATAGACCCGAACACCGGGGAGCTGTTTTTT	CASSIDPNTGELFF
few	TRBD1	TRBV16	TRBJ2-7	TGTGCCAGCAGCCATCTGGGACAGGGTGGCGAGCAGTACTTC	CASSHLGQGGEQYF
few	TRBD2	TRBV5-1	TRBJ2-7	TGCGCCAGCAGCAGCCCACTAGCGGGGGTCTACGAGCAGTACTTC	CASSSPLAGVYEQYF
few	-	TRBV10-3	TRBJ1-1	TGTGCCATCAGGCCCCCCACGGGGGGCACTGAAGCTTTCTTT	CAIRPPTGGTEAFF
-	-	TRBV5-6	TRBJ2-6	TGTGCCAGCACCTATAGTTTGAGGGTCTCTGGGGCCAACGTCCTGACTTTC	CASTYSLRVSGANVLTF
few	-	TRBV20-1	TRBJ1-6	TGCAGTGCTAGAGATAGTGGGTTAACCTATAATTCACCCCTCCACTTT	CSARDSGLTYNSPLHF
few	-	TRBV29-1	TRBJ1-1	TGCAGCGTGATTCAGGGCCTCACTGAAGCTTTCTTT	CSVIQGLTEAFF
-	-	TRBV5-1	TRBJ2-1	TGCGCCAGCAGCTTGGTACCTAGTTGGGGACATGAGCAGTTCTTC	CASSLVPSWGHEQFF
-	-	TRBV15	TRBJ1-1	TGTGCCTCCAGCCCTCCCCGGACAGCCACCATGAACACTGAAGCTTTCTTT	CASSPPRTATMNTEAFF
few	-	TRBV2	TRBJ2-5	TGTGCCAGCAGCGCCCCCCAAGAGACCCAGTACTTC	CASSAPQETQYF
-	-	TRBV29-1	TRBJ1-2	TGCAGCGTTGAAGATCTAGGCCGGACGGCTGGCTACACCTTC	CSVEDLGRTAGYTF
-	-	TRBV15	TRBJ2-2	TGTGCCACCAGCAACGGTCAGGGTGAACATTCCGGGGAGCTGTTTTTT	CATSNGQGEHSGELFF
-	TRBD1	TRBV5-1	TRBJ1-1	TGCGCCAGCAGCTCGGGACAGGGGGCGGGAACTGAAGCTTTCTTT	CASSSGQGAGTEAFF
few	-	TRBV29-1	TRBJ2-7	TGCAGCGTAGTAGACAGAACCTACGAGCAGTACTTC	CSVVDRTYEQYF
-	-	TRBV20-1	TRBJ2-3	TGCAGTGCTAGAGATCCCAGAGGGAACACAGATACGCAGTATTTT	CSARDPRGNTDTQYF
-	-	TRBV29-1	TRBJ2-1	TGCAGCGTTGAGTACTCCCTCAAATACAATGAGCAGTTCTTC	CSVEYSLKYNEQFF
-	TRBD2	TRBV20-1	TRBJ2-3	TGCAGTGCCTCCGGGACTAGCGGGATCAGCACAGATACGCAGTATTTT	CSASGTSGISTDTQYF
-	-	TRBV7-2	TRBJ2-7	TGTGCCAGCAAACGCGGTGGGGTGCTCGACTACGAGCAGTACTTC	CASKRGGVLDYEQYF
few	TRBD1	TRBV27	TRBJ2-7	TGTGCCAGCAGTCCGGACCGACAGGGTGGAGAGCAGTACTTC	CASSPDRQGGEQYF
many	-	TRBV12-3/TRBV12-4	TRBJ1-1	TGTGCCAGCAGTTTACCTCCGAACACTGAAGCTTTCTTT	CASSLPPNTEAFF
few	-	TRBV6-2/TRBV6-3	TRBJ1-5	TGTGCCAGCACCTACGGAGCAGGGCTTAGCCAGCCCCAGCATTTT	CASTYGAGLSQPQHF
-	-	TRBV5-5	TRBJ2-1	TGTGCCAGCAGCTTGGAACTTCTTGACACCTACAATGAGCAGTTCTTC	CASSLELLDTYNEQFF
few	-	TRBV6-1	TRBJ2-1	TGTGCCAGCAGTGCCGGCAGGGTTCCCCGGTACAATGAGCAGTTCTTC	CASSAGRVPRYNEQFF
-	TRBD2	TRBV7-6	TRBJ2-5	TGTGCCAGCAGCTTAGGCGCTAGCGGGGAGACCCAGTACTTC	CASSLGASGETQYF
-	-	TRBV6-2/TRBV6-3	TRBJ1-1	TGTGCCAGCAGTTACTCGAGGGGCGCCACTGAAGCTTTCTTT	CASSYSRGATEAFF
few	-	TRBV4-2	TRBJ2-2	TGTGCCAGCAGGGACTACACCGGGGAGCTGTTTTTT	CASRDYTGELFF
few	TRBD2	TRBV20-1	TRBJ2-7	TGCAGTGCTAGCGGGAGGGCCAGGTCGGTTAACGAGCAGTACTTC	CSASGRARSVNEQYF
-	TRBD2	TRBV10-3	TRBJ2-3	TGTGCCATCAATAGACTAGCGGGAAACACAGATACGCAGTATTTT	CAINRLAGNTDTQYF
few	TRBD1	TRBV20-1	TRBJ1-5	TGCAGTGCTAGCCAGGGGGGGAATCAGCCCCAGCATTTT	CSASQGGNQPQHF
-	TRBD1	TRBV5-1	TRBJ2-1	TGCGCCAGCAGCCCCGGGACAGGGGGTTCCAATGAGCAGTTCTTC	CASSPGTGGSNEQFF
-	-	TRBV12-3/TRBV12-4	TRBJ2-1	TGTGCCAGCAGTTTATCTGTGATTAGGGGCAATGAGCAGTTCTTC	CASSLSVIRGNEQFF
-	TRBD2	TRBV7-3	TRBJ2-5	TGTGCCAGCAGCTTAATGGGGGGGGGAGAGACCCAGTACTTC	CASSLMGGGETQYF
-	TRBD2	TRBV14	TRBJ2-7	TGTGCCAGCAGCCCCTTATTGGGGGGGGTTGAGCAGTACTTC	CASSPLLGGVEQYF
few	TRBD2	TRBV10-3	TRBJ2-1	TGTGCCATCAGTGAGTCGGGACTAGGTAGGAATGAGCAGTTCTTC	CAISESGLGRNEQFF
many	-	TRBV5-1	TRBJ2-7	TGCGCCAGCAGCTTCTCGGGCTACGAGCAGTACTTC	CASSFSGYEQYF
many	-	TRBV7-2	TRBJ2-7	TGTGCCAGCAGTTTAGTGCAGGCCTACGAGCAGTACTTC	CASSLVQAYEQYF
-	TRBD2	TRBV9	TRBJ2-5	TGTGCCAGCAGCGCCCGACTAGCGGGGGGGGGAGAGACCCAGTACTTC	CASSARLAGGGETQYF
few	-	TRBV20-1	TRBJ2-1	TGCAGTGCTAGTGCCCCCCTTCGAGGCTCCTACAATGAGCAGTTCTTC	CSASAPLRGSYNEQFF
-	-	TRBV6-1	TRBJ2-7	TGTGCCAGCAGGTCAGGGGACGTGGACGAGCAGTACTTC	CASRSGDVDEQYF
few	-	TRBV30	TRBJ1-1	TGTGCCTGGGGGACGTGGAAAGCTTTCTTT	CAWGTWKAFF
-	TRBD2	TRBV20-1	TRBJ2-5	TGCAGTGCCGGGACTAACCAAGAGACCCAGTACTTC	CSAGTNQETQYF
-	TRBD1	TRBV12-3/TRBV12-4	TRBJ1-2	TGTGCCAGCAGTACAAACAGGGGCAGTGGCTACACCTTC	CASSTNRGSGYTF
few	-	TRBV18	TRBJ2-2	TGTGCCAGCTCACCGACCACCTCGGCGAACACCGGGGAGCTGTTTTTT	CASSPTTSANTGELFF
-	TRBD1	TRBV10-3	TRBJ1-1	TGTGCCATCAGTTGGGGGACAGGGTACATGAACACTGAAGCTTTCTTT	CAISWGTGYMNTEAFF
-	-	TRBV4-3	TRBJ1-6	TGCGCCAGCAGCCGAGAAGCAATGGGTAATTCACCCCTCCACTTT	CASSREAMGNSPLHF
-	TRBD1	TRBV5-1	TRBJ2-2	TGCGCCAGCAGCAACGGACAGGGAAACACCGGGGAGCTGTTTTTT	CASSNGQGNTGELFF
few	TRBD1	TRBV29-1	TRBJ2-5	TGCAGCGCCGGGACAGGGCTGGGAGAGACCCAGTACTTC	CSAGTGLGETQYF
-	TRBD2	TRBV20-1	TRBJ2-5	TGCTGTGCTAGAGGGGGAAGCGGGGGCGTCCGGGAGACCCAGTACTTC	CCARGGSGGVRETQYF
few	-	TRBV6-1	TRBJ1-2	TGTGCCAGCAGTCCCGCGGCTGTTGTTGTACACACCTTC	CASSPAAVVVHTF